One sample yielded the 22 T cell receptor beta chains listed below, sequenced in a study of CD8 T cells in Susac syndrome. With random hexamers, roughly 0.45 to 1 ug RNA was reverse transcribed. A single record per CDR3 protein comes from TCRdb applying MiXCR to the immunoSEQ multiplex PCR reads. In the table there are 150,000 to 200,000 distinct CDR3 sequences, roughly 94% of which are singletons. Sequenced: CD4+ T cells from PBMCs. The source of these receptors is a human donor with multiple sclerosis.

The genes are TRBV28 and TRBJ1-2; tentative D call: TRBD1 (6 bases). This CDR3 is built from 11 residues. The V gene lost 2 bases and the J gene lost 14 bases, with 12 bases spanning the gap. CDR1 and CDR2 from the germline V gene are MDHEN and SYDVKM. The CDR3 region is CASSLDRPITF. CDR3 nucleotide sequence: TGTGCCAGCAGTTTAGACAGGCCCATAACCTTC.

V usage is TRBV29-1 and J usage is TRBJ2-2, with D tentatively TRBD1 or TRBD2 (5 bases each). The ends were cut back, 6 bases at V and 5 bases at J, with 16 bases in the middle. CDR1 SQVTM and CDR2 ANQGSEA come from the germline V gene. CDR3 length equals 14 residues. CDR3 sequence (DNA): TGCAGCGTGAGGGGCAGCGCGGAGACCGGGGAGCTGTTTTTT. Its translation is CSVRGSAETGELFF.

The chain is built from TRBV20-1 and TRBJ2-7; possibly TRBD1 or TRBD2 for D (5 bases each). CDR1 and CDR2 from the germline V gene are DFQATT and SNEGSKA (reference sequence). V gave up 6 bases and J gave up 5 bases, with 11 bases separating them. There are 11 residues in the CDR3. DNA of the CDR3: TGCAGTGCCCTTCGAGGGGACGAGCAGTACTTC. It encodes CSALRGDEQYF.

The chain has TRBV5-1 and TRBJ2-7; 14 bases match TRBD2. Looked up from germline, CDR1 is SGHRS and CDR2 is YFSETQ. J gave up 6 bases and V 4 bases, and 6 bases lay outside the gene matches. The CDR3 has 15 amino acids. The CDR3 sequence: CASSAGLAGVPEQYF. CDR3 DNA sequence: TGCGCCAGCAGCGCGGGACTAGCGGGAGTTCCCGAGCAGTACTTC. Together with reference TRBV5-1 and TRBJ2-7, the CDR3 gives the full variable domain: KAGVTQTPRYLIKTRGQQVTLSCSPISGHRSVSWYQQTPGQGLQFLFEYFSETQRNKGNFPGRFSGRQFSNSRSEMNVSTLELGDSALYLCASSAGLAGVPEQYFGPGTRLTVT.

The V and J genes are TRBV29-1 and TRBJ2-7, with TRBD1 identical over 7 bases. CDR3 size: 12 residues. Germline V gives CDR1 SQVTM, CDR2 ANQGSEA. V shed 6 bases and J 3 bases; nucleotides not matched to a gene: 5. This CDR3 is CSVSRDSYEQYF. The CDR3 DNA sequence: TGCAGCGTGTCCCGGGACAGCTACGAGCAGTACTTC.

This chain uses TRBV2 with TRBJ1-5, with 11 bases lining up with TRBD1. Germline V gene sequence: CDR1 SNHLY, CDR2 FYNNEI. This CDR3 is built from 15 residues. Trimming removed 5 bases from V and 5 bases from J; junction bases left unmatched: 5. In nucleotides, the CDR3 is TGTGCCAGCAGTAGCGGACAGGGGGCTGATCAGCCCCAGCATTTT. Residues: CASSSGQGADQPQHF.

The V gene is TRBV15, the J gene TRBJ2-3; D might be TRBD2 (6 bases). Trimming cost V 0 bases and J 3 bases, with 10 bases left between them. Germline V gene data show CDR1 as LNHNV and CDR2 as YYDKDF (reference sequence). This CDR3 has 15 amino acids. DNA of the CDR3: TGTGCCACCAGCAGAGATCGCGGGGTTACAGATACGCAGTATTTT. This gives the protein CATSRDRGVTDTQYF.

In DNA, the CDR3 is TGTGCCAGCAGCCAAATCGGACGGCACGCTGGGGCCAACGTCCTGACTTTC. This encodes CASSQIGRHAGANVLTF. J is TRBJ2-6 and V is TRBV5-6; no firm D call. The CDR3 consists of 17 residues. V was shortened by 4 bases and J by 2 bases, with 16 bases between the two germline ends. Germline V gene sequence: CDR1 SGHDT, CDR2 YYEEEE. Together with reference TRBV5-6 and TRBJ2-6, the CDR3 gives the full variable domain: DAGVTQSPTHLIKTRGQQVTLRCSPKSGHDTVSWYQQALGQGPQFIFQYYEEEERQRGNFPDRFSGHQFPNYSSELNVNALLLGDSALYLCASSQIGRHAGANVLTFGAGSRLTVL.

The V gene is TRBV28, the J gene TRBJ2-2, with D maybe TRBD2 (6 bases). The ends were cut back, 5 bases at V and 5 bases at J, with 12 bases in the middle. The germline CDR1 and CDR2 sequences are MDHEN and SYDVKM. The CDR3 has 14 amino acids. The CDR3, as DNA: TGTGCCAGCAGTACTAGGAGGGGAACCGGGGAGCTGTTTTTT. It yields the protein CASSTRRGTGELFF.

This clonotype was recorded only once. The CDR3 here is CASGLVYSASNQPQHF. CDR3 nucleotide sequence: TGTGCTAGTGGTTTGGTATACAGCGCTTCCAATCAGCCCCAGCATTTT. The V call is TRBV12-5, the J call TRBJ1-5; unclear D gene. Germline values: CDR1 LGHNT, CDR2 FRNRAP. V was cut by 0 bases and J by 3 bases, with 12 bases left in between. The CDR3 spans 16 residues. Full variable domain (missing parts from reference TRBV12-5 and TRBJ1-5): DARVTQTPRHKVTEMGQEVTMRCQPILGHNTVFWYRQTMMQGLELLAYFRNRAPLDDSGMPKDRFSAEMPDATLATLKIQPSEPRDSAVYFCASGLVYSASNQPQHFGDGTRLSIL.

The rearrangement uses TRBV4-3 and TRBJ1-2, with a weak D call TRBD1 (6 bases). The CDR3 runs to 13 residues. Germline CDR1 is LGHNA and CDR2 is YSLEER. The germline V and J ends were trimmed by 2 bases and 7 bases, with 11 bases remaining between them. The CDR3 loop reads CASSQTGSGGYTF. CDR3 DNA sequence: TGCGCCAGCAGCCAAACAGGGTCGGGTGGCTACACCTTC.

This clonotype appeared a single time. V gene TRBV29-1 combines with J gene TRBJ1-2; D gene uncertain. Trimming removed 1 base from V and 4 bases from J, with 13 bases in between. The CDR3 is 14 residues long. CDR1 SQVTM and CDR2 ANQGSEA come from the germline V gene. As DNA, the CDR3 is TGCAGCGTTGAAGCCGGCCTTTCCCTCTATGGCTACACCTTC. This encodes CSVEAGLSLYGYTF.

The chain is built from TRBV27 and TRBJ2-2; no clear D gene. V dropped 7 bases and J dropped 4 bases, with 13 bases sitting between them. CDR1 and CDR2 (germline): MNHEY, SMNVEV (reference sequence). The CDR3 loop spans 14 amino acids. CDR3 bases: TGTGCCAGCACCAACCTACTGGGCACCGGGGAGCTGTTTTTT. Protein: CASTNLLGTGELFF.

The chain combines TRBV10-3 with TRBJ1-4, with D possibly TRBD1 on 5 matching bases. From germline, CDR1 is ENHRY and CDR2 SYGVKD. The CDR3 contains 15 residues. Trimming took off 2 bases at V and 3 bases at J, with 10 bases between the two ends. CDR3 nucleotides: TGTGCCATCAGTGAGCGCAGGGAGGCTAATGAAAAACTGTTTTTT. This translates into CAISERREANEKLFF.

The chain has TRBV6-4 and TRBJ1-1; D possibly corresponds to TRBD1 (5 bases). CDR3 length: 13 amino acids. With 0 bases removed from V and 7 bases from J, the gap between germline ends came to 9 bases. Germline V CDR1 and CDR2: MRHNA, SNTAGT. The CDR3 nucleotides are TGTGCCAGCAGTGACTCGGGAGGACATGAAGCTTTCTTT. Its translation is CASSDSGGHEAFF.

This clonotype was recorded only once. V is TRBV28 and J is TRBJ2-7; weak D call: TRBD1 (6 bases). The CDR3 has 14 residues. Germline V lookup: CDR1 MDHEN, CDR2 SYDVKM. The ends were cut back, 6 bases at V and 0 bases at J, with 12 bases in the middle. The CDR3 nucleotides are TGTGCCAGCAGAAGGGGGACGGCCTCCTACGAGCAGTACTTC. Encoded protein: CASRRGTASYEQYF.

This sequence joins TRBV27 and TRBJ1-1; possible D gene TRBD1, 6 bases. There are 13 residues in the CDR3. Trimming pared 5 bases from V and 3 bases from J, leaving 10 bases between. Germline V gives CDR1 MNHEY, CDR2 SMNVEV (reference sequence). The CDR3 DNA reads TGTGCCAGCAGTAATAACAGGGACACTGAAGCTTTCTTT. Translating gives CASSNNRDTEAFF.

The chain uses TRBV4-3 and TRBJ2-6; D unclear. There are 16 residues in the CDR3. Germline assignment: CDR1 LGHNA and CDR2 YSLEER. Between the trimmed V and J ends, which lost 0 bases and 0 bases, there was a span of 6 bases. CDR3 bases: TGCGCCAGCAGCCAAGATGCGCCCTCTGGGGCCAACGTCCTGACTTTC. Its protein is CASSQDAPSGANVLTF.

The chain recombines TRBV29-1 with TRBJ1-1, with TRBD1 matching 8 bases. Looked up from germline, CDR1 is SQVTM and CDR2 is ANQGSEA. V shed 4 bases and J 4 bases; nucleotides not matched to a gene: 5. This CDR3 is 13 amino acids long. DNA for the CDR3: TGCAGCGTTGGGACAGGGCGAGGCACTGAAGCTTTCTTT. Translation: CSVGTGRGTEAFF.

The gene calls are TRBV29-1 and TRBJ2-1; D might be TRBD1 or TRBD2, each matching 6 bases. Germline values: CDR1 SQVTM, CDR2 ANQGSEA. The germline V and J ends were trimmed by 7 bases and 2 bases, with 9 bases remaining between them. The CDR3 totals 12 residues. The CDR3 loop reads CSARDTYNEQFF. CDR3 DNA: TGCAGCGCGCGGGACACCTACAATGAGCAGTTCTTC.

The V and J genes are TRBV2 and TRBJ1-5; a weak D match, TRBD1 (6 bases). The CDR3 is 13 residues long. Trimming removed 11 bases at V and 4 bases at J, with 15 bases between. Per germline, CDR1 SNHLY and CDR2 FYNNEI. CDR3 nucleotides: TGTGCCGGGCGCTGGACAGCAAATCAGCCCCAGCATTTT. Translation: CAGRWTANQPQHF.

The chain has TRBV12-3 or TRBV12-4 and TRBJ1-4, with 9 bases matching TRBD1. The CDR3 spans 14 residues. J lost 5 bases, V lost 4 bases, and 2 bases had no gene match. This CDR3 is CASSSTGGNEKLFF. Written as DNA, the CDR3 is TGTGCCAGCAGTTCGACAGGGGGGAATGAAAAACTGTTTTTT.